This T cell receptor beta chain was sequenced for a study of blood T cell repertoires in COVID-19. Study as a whole: Samples representing acute and convalescent COVID-19 were sourced from the United States, Italy and Spain. Sample material is recorded as cDNA or gDNA derived from T cells, B-cell-depleted T cells, or PBMCs.

Losses at the gene ends were 3 bases for V and 5 bases for J; bases not matched to a gene: 11. The CDR3 is 17 amino acids. Germline lookup yields CDR1 WNHNN and CDR2 SYGVQD (reference sequence). As processed by the authors: Amplification with reference gene primers provided the estimates of nucleated cell counts. Clones were read by immunoSEQ multiplex PCR, and TCRdb kept only the in-frame ones, dropping some. V, J and clone size reflect that table, while D and trimming were determined from the DNA. Among around 130,000 clones, 75% to 90% were seen once, and the ten largest hold more than 15%. The TCR was taken from a man aged 45-60 years with active or convalescent COVID-19. The genes are TRBV10-1 and TRBJ2-2; 8 bases are shared with TRBD2. The sequencing sample was made of peripheral blood. The CDR3 sequence is CASSDAGLAGITGELFF. CDR3 DNA sequence: TGCGCCAGCAGTGATGCCGGACTAGCAGGGATTACCGGGGAGCTGTTTTTT.